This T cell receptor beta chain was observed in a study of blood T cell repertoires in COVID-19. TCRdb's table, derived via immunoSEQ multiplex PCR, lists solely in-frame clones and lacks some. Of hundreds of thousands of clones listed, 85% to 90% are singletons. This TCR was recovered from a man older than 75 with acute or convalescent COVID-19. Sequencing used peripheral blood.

CDR3 nucleotides: TGTGCCAGCAGCGTGTCGACAGGAAGCAATCAGCCCCAGCATTTT. Protein product: CASSVSTGSNQPQHF. This chain joins TRBV9 and TRBJ1-5, with D maybe TRBD1 (6 bases). Between the trimmed V and J ends, which lost 2 bases and 1 base, there was a span of 10 bases. Germline lookup yields CDR1 SGDLS and CDR2 YYNGEE. This CDR3 is 15 amino acids long.